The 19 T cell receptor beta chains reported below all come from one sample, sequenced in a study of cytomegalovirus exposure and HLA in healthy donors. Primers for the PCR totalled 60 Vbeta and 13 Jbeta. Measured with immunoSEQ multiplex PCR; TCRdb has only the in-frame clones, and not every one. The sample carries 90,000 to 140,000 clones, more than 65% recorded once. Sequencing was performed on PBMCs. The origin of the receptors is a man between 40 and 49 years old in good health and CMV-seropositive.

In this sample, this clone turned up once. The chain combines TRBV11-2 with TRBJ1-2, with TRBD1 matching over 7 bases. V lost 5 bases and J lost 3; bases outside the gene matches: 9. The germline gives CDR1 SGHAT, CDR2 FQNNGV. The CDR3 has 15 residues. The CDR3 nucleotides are TGTGCCAGCAGCCCAAACCAGGGGGTCCACTATGGCTACACCTTC. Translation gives CASSPNQGVHYGYTF.

The CDR3 spells CASSYDRGYGYTF. CDR3 bases: TGTGCCAGCTCCTACGACAGGGGCTATGGCTACACCTTC. V gene TRBV27 combines with J gene TRBJ1-2, with 8 bases fitting TRBD1. The V segment lost 8 bases and the J segment 4 bases; nucleotides outside the gene matches: 6. Germline V CDR1 and CDR2: MNHEY, SMNVEV (reference sequence). The CDR3 loop spans 13 amino acids.

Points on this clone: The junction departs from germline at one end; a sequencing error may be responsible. The CDR3 DNA sequence: TGTGCTAGCAGCGCAGAGCGAGAGACCCAGTACTTC. Its protein product is CASSAERETQYF. V and J are TRBV7-7 and TRBJ2-5; D unresolved. The CDR3 contains 12 residues. Germline V CDR1 and CDR2: SSHAT, FNYEAQ (reference sequence).

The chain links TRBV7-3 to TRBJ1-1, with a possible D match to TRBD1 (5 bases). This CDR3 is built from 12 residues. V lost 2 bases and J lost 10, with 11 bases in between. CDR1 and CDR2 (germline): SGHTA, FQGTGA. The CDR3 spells CASSLVKGPAFF. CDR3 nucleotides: TGTGCCAGCAGCTTAGTGAAGGGGCCAGCTTTCTTT. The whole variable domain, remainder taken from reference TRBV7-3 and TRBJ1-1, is GAGVSQTPSNKVTEKGKYVELRCDPISGHTALYWYRQSLGQGPEFLIYFQGTGAADDSGLPNDRFFAVRPEGSVSTLKIQRTERGDSAVYLCASSLVKGPAFFGQGTRLTVV.

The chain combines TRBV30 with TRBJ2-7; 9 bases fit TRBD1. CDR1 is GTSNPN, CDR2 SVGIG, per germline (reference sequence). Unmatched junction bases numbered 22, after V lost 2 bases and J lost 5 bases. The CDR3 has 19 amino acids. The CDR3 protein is CAWSLIFRQGVNGRNEQYF. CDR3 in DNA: TGTGCCTGGAGTCTCATCTTCCGACAGGGGGTTAATGGAAGGAACGAGCAGTACTTC.

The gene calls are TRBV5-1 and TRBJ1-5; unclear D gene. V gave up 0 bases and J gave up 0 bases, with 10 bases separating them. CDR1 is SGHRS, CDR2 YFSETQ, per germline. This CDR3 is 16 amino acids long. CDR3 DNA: TGCGCCAGCAGCTTGGGCGGGCCCCATAGCAATCAGCCCCAGCATTTT. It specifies CASSLGGPHSNQPQHF.

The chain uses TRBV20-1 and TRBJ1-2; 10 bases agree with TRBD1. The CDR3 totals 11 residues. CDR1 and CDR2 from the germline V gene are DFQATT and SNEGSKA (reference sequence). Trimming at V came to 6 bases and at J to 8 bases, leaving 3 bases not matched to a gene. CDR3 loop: CSAPGQGGYTF. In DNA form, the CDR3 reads TGCAGTGCCCCGGGACAGGGGGGCTACACCTTC.

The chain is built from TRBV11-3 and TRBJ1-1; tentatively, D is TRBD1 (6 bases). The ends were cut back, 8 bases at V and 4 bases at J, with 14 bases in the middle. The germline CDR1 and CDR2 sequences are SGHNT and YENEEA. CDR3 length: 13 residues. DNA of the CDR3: TGTGCCAGCGGTGTGAACAGGGTCACTGAAGCTTTCTTT. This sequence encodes CASGVNRVTEAFF.

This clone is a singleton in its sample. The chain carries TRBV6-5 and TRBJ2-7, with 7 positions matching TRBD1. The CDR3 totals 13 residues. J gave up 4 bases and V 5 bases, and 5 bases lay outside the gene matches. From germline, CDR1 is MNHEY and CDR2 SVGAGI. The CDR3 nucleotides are TGTGCCAGCAGTAAAAAGACAGGGTACGAGCAGTACTTC. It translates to CASSKKTGYEQYF.

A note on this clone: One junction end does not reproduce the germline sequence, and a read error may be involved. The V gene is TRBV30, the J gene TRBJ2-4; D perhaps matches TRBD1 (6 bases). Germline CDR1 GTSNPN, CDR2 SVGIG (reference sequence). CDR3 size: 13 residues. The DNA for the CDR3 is TGTGCCTGGACTAGGGGGTCTAAAAACAGTCAGTACTTC. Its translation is CAWTRGSKNSQYF.

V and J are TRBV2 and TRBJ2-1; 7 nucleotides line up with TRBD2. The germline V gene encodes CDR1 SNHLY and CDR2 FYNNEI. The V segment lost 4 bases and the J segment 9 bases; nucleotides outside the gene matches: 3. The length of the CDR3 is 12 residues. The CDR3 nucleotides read TGTGCCAGCAGTGGATGGGGGGGTGAGCAGTTCTTC. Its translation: CASSGWGGEQFF. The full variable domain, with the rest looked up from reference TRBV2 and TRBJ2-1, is EPEVTQTPSHQVTQMGQEVILRCVPISNHLYFYWYRQILGQKVEFLVSFYNNEISEKSEIFDDQFSVERPDGSNFTLKIRSTKLEDSAMYFCASSGWGGEQFFGPGTRLTVL.

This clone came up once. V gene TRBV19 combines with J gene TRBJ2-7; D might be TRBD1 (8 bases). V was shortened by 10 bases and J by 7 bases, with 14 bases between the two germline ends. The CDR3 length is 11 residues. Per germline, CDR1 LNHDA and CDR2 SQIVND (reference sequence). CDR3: CATVQGGEQYF. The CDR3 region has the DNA TGTGCCACAGTACAGGGGGGGGAGCAGTACTTC.

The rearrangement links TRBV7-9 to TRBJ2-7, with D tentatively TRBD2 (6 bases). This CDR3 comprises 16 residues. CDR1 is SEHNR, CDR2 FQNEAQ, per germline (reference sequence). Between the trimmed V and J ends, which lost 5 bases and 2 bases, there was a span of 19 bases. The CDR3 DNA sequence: TGTGCCAGCAGCCCCGAAGCGACCCGGGGGACCTACGAGCAGTACTTC. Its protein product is CASSPEATRGTYEQYF.

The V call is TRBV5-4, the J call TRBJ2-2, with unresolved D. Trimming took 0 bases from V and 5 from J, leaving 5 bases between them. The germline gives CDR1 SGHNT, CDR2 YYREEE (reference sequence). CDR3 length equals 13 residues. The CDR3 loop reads CASSLDPTGELFF. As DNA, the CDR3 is TGTGCCAGCAGCTTGGATCCTACCGGGGAGCTGTTTTTT. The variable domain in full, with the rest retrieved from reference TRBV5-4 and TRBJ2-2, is ETGVTQSPTHLIKTRGQQVTLRCSSQSGHNTVSWYQQALGQGPQFIFQYYREEENGRGNFPPRFSGLQFPNYSSELNVNALELDDSALYLCASSLDPTGELFFGEGSRLTVL.

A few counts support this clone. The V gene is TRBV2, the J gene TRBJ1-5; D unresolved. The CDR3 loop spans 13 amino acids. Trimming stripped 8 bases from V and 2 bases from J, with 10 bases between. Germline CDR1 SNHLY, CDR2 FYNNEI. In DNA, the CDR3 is TGTGCCAGCGCCGACTTGGGCAATCAGCCCCAGCATTTT. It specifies CASADLGNQPQHF. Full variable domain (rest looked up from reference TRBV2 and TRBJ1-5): EPEVTQTPSHQVTQMGQEVILRCVPISNHLYFYWYRQILGQKVEFLVSFYNNEISEKSEIFDDQFSVERPDGSNFTLKIRSTKLEDSAMYFCASADLGNQPQHFGDGTRLSIL.

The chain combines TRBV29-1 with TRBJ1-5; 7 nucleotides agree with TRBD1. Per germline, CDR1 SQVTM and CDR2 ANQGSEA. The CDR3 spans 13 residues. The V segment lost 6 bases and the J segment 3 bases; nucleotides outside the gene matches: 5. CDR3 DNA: TGCAGCGTCGCCGGGACAGTCAATCAGCCCCAGCATTTT. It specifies CSVAGTVNQPQHF.

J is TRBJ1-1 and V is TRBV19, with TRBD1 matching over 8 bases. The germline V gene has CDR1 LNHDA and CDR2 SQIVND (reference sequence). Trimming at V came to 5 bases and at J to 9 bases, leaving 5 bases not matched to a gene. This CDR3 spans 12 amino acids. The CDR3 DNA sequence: TGTGCCAGTAGTCCCAGACAGGGGAAAGCTTTCTTT. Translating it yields CASSPRQGKAFF.

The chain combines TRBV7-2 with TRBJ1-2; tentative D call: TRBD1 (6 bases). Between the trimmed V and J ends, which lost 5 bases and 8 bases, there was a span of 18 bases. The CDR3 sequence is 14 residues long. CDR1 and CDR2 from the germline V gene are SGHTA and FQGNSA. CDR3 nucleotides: TGTGCCAGCAGCGGCCGGGACACCTCTAGGGGCTACACCTTC. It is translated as CASSGRDTSRGYTF.

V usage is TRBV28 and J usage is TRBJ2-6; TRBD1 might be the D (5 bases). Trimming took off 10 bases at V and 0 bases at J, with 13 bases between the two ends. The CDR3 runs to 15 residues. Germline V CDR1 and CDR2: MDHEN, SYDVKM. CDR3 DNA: TGTGCCATCCAGGGTCCCAGCTCTGGGGCCAACGTCCTGACTTTC. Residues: CAIQGPSSGANVLTF.